The present TCR beta chain was sequenced within a study of cytomegalovirus exposure and HLA in healthy donors. Findings and caveats of the study: Later genetic work tied a missense DCLRE1C variant to beta-chain V and J trimming. Some V segments (TRBV6-2 and TRBV6-3 among them) were excluded as indistinguishable. Near-uniform donor sequencing depth was presumed by presence/absence analyses.

Trimming stripped 1 base from V and 4 bases from J, with 13 bases between. Germline V gene sequence: CDR1 SGHVS, CDR2 FNYEAQ. CDR3 length equals 15 residues. Notes on this clone: Its antigen is not identified.

PCR primers comprised 60 Vbeta and 13 Jbeta primers. As processed by the authors: The count from a later analysis was some 80 million unique TCR beta chains, about 9.9 million of them shared. The table came from immunoSEQ multiplex PCR; TCRdb's copy has only in-frame clones and leaves some out. V and J calls and clone size are given by that table; D and trimming were obtained from the DNA. The sample contains fewer than 130,000 clones, 65% to 80% of which appear only once. V is TRBV7-6 and J is TRBJ2-5; maybe TRBD2 (6 bases). The sample taken for sequencing was PBMCs. The origin of this receptor is a female donor in good health and CMV-seropositive. CDR3 protein: CASSLGWGVGETQYF. In DNA, the CDR3 is TGTGCCAGCAGCTTAGGATGGGGGGTGGGAGAGACCCAGTACTTC.